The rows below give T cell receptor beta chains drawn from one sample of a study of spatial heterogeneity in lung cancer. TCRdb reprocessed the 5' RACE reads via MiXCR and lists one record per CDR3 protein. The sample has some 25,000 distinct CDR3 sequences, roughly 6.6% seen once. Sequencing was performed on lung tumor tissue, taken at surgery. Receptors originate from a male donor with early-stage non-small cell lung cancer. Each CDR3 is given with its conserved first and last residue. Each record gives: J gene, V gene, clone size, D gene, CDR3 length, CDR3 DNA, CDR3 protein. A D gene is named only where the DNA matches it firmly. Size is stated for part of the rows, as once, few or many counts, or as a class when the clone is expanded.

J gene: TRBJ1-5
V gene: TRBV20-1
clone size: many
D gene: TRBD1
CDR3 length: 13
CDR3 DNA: TGCAGTATTTACCAGGGGGATAATCAGCCCCAGCATTTT
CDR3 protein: CSIYQGDNQPQHF

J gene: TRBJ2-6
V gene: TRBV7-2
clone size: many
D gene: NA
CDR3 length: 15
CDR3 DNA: TGTGCCAGCAGCTTCAGGGGAACTGGGGCCAACGTCCTGACTTTC
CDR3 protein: CASSFRGTGANVLTF

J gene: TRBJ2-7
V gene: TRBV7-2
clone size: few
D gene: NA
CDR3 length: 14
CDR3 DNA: TGTGCCAGCAGCTTAATGGGACTTTCCTACGAGCAGTACTTC
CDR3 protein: CASSLMGLSYEQYF

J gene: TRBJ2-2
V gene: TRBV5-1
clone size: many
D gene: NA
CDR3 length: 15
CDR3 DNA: TGCGCCAGCAGCTTGGCGGGGGTGAACACCGGGGAGCTGTTTTTT
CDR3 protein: CASSLAGVNTGELFF

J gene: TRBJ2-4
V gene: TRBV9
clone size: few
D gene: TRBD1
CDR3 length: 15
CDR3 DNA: TGTGCCAGCAGCGTAGATACAGGGGTAATAAACATTCAGTACTTC
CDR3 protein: CASSVDTGVINIQYF

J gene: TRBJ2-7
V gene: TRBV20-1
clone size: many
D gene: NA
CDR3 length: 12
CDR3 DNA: TGCAGTGCTGTCCGGGGAGGGGGCGAGCAGTACTTC
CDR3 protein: CSAVRGGGEQYF

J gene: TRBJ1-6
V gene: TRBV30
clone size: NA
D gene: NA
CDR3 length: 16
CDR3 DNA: TGTGCCTGGAGTGTTAGCCCGGACACTCCAAATTCACCCCTCCACTTT
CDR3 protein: CAWSVSPDTPNSPLHF

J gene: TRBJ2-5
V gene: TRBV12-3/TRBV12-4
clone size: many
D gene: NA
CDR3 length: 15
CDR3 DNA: TGTGCCATCACACGTGGGCTAGTCCACCAAGAGACCCAGTACTTC
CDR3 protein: CAITRGLVHQETQYF

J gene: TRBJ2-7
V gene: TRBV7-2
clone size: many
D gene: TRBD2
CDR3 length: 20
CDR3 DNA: TGTGCCAGCAGCTTAGCGCTCGGACTAGCGGGGGATATGAGCTCCTACGAGCAGTACTTC
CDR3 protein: CASSLALGLAGDMSSYEQYF

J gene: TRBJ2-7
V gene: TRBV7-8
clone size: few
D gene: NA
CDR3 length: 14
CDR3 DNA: TGTGCCAGCAGCTTAAGCGACAGGTACTACGAGCAGTACTTC
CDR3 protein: CASSLSDRYYEQYF

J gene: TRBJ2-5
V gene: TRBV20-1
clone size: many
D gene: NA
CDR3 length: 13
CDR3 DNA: TGCAGTGCTGCGATGACAGGACAAGAGACCCAGTACTTC
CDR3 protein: CSAAMTGQETQYF

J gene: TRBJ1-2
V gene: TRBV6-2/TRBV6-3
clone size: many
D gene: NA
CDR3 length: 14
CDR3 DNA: TGTGCCAGCAGTCCCGCCGGGTTCTACTATGGCTACACCTTC
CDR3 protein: CASSPAGFYYGYTF

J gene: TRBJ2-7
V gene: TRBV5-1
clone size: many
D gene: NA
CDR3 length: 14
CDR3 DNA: TGCGCCAGCAGCGGCGCAGTGATTGAGGGAGAGCAGTACTTC
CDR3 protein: CASSGAVIEGEQYF

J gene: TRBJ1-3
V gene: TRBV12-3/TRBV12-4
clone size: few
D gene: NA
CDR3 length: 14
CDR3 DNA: TGTGCCAGCAGACCCGGGGGGCCTGGAAACACCATATATTTT
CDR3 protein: CASRPGGPGNTIYF

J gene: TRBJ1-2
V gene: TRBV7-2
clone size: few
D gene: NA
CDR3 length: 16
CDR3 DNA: TGTGCCAGCAGCCCATTCGTTGGACAGCCGGACTATGGCTACACCTTC
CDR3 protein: CASSPFVGQPDYGYTF

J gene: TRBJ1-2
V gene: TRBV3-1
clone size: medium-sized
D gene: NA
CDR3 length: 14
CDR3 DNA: TGTGCCAGCAGCCCCCGGGCCACTAACTATGGCTACACCTTC
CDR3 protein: CASSPRATNYGYTF

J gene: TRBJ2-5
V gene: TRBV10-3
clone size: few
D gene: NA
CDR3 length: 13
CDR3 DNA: TGTGCCATCAGTGAGGGACAGAAGGAGACCCAGTACTTC
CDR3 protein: CAISEGQKETQYF

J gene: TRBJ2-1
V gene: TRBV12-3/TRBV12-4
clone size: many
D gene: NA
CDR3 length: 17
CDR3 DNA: TGTGCCAGCAGCCTGGAGTTCTCGAGCCTATCCTACAATGAGCAGTTCTTC
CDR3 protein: CASSLEFSSLSYNEQFF

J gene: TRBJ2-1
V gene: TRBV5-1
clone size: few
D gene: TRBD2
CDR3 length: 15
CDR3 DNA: TGCGCCAGCAGACCGCCTAGCGGGGGGGGAAATGAGCAGTTCTTC
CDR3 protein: CASRPPSGGGNEQFF

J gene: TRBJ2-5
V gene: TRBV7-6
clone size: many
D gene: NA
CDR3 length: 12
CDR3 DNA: TGTGCCAGCAGCTTAGACCAAGAGACCCAGTACTTC
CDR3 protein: CASSLDQETQYF

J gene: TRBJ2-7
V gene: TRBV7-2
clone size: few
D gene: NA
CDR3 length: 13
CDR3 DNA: TGTGCCAGCAGCTTCAACCCCCTCCAAGAGCAGTACTTC
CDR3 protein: CASSFNPLQEQYF